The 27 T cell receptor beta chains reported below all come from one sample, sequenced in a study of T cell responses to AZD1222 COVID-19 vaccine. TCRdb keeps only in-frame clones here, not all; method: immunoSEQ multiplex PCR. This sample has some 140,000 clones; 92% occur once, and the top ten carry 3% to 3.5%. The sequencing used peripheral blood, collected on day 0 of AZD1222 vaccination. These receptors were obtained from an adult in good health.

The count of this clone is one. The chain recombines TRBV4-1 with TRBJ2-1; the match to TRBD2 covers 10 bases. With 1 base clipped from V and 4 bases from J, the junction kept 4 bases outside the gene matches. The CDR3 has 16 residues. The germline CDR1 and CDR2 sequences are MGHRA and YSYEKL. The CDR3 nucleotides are TGCGCCAGCAGCCAAGCTAGCGGGAGACGATACAATGAGCAGTTCTTC. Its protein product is CASSQASGRRYNEQFF.

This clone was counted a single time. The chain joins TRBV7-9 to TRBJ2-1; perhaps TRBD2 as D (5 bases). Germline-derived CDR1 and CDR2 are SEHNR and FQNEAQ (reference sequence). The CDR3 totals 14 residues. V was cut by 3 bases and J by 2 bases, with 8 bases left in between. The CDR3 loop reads CASSLSGTYNEQFF. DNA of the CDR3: TGTGCCAGCAGCTTGTCCGGGACCTACAATGAGCAGTTCTTC.

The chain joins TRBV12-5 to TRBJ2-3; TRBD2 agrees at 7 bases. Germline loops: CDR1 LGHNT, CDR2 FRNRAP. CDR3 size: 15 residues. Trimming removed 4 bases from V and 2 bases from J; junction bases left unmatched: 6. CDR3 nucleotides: TGTGCTAGTGGTTCCCCCGGGACTACCACAGATACGCAGTATTTT. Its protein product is CASGSPGTTTDTQYF.

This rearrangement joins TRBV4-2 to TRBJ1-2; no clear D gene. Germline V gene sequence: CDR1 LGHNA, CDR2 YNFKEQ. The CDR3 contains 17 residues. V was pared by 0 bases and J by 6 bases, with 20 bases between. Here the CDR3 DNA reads TGTGCCAGCAGCCAAGATAGTGCTTCGGGCTCGCGAGATGGCTACACCTTC. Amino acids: CASSQDSASGSRDGYTF.

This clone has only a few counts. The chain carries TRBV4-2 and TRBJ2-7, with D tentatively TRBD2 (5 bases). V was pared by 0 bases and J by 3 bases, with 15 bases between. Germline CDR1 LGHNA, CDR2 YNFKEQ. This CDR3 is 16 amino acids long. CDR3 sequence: CASSQDFRGDNYEQYF. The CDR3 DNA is TGTGCCAGCAGCCAAGATTTTCGGGGAGATAACTACGAGCAGTACTTC.

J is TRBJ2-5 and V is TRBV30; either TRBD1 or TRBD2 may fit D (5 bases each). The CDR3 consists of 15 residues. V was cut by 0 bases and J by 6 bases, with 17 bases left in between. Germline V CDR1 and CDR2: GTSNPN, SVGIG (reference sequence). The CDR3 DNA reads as TGTGCCTGGAGTGTACGTGGAGGACACTTCAAGACCCAGTACTTC. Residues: CAWSVRGGHFKTQYF.

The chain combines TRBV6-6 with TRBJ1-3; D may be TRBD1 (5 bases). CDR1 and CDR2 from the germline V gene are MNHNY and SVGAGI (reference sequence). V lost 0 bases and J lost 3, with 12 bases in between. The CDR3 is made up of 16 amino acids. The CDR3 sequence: CASSYSRGASGNTIYF. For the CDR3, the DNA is TGTGCCAGCAGTTACTCTAGGGGCGCGAGTGGAAACACCATATATTTT.

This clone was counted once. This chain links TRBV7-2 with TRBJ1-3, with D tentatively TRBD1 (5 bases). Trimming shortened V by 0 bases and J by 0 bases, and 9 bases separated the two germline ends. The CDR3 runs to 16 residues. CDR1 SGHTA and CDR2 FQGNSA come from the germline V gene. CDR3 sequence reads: CASSLAPGDSGNTIYF. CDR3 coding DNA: TGTGCCAGCAGCTTAGCCCCGGGGGACTCTGGAAACACCATATATTTT. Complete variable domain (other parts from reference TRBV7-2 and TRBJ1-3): GAGVSQSPSNKVTEKGKDVELRCDPISGHTALYWYRQSLGQGLEFLIYFQGNSAPDKSGLPSDRFSAERTGGSVSTLTIQRTQQEDSAVYLCASSLAPGDSGNTIYFGEGSWLTVV.

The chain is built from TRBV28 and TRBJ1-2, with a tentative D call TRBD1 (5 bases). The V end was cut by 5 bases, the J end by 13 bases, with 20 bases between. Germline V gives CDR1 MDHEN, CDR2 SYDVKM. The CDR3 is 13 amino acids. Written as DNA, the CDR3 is TGTGCCAGCAGTGGGATCGGGGCCGTGGGTAGCACCTTC. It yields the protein CASSGIGAVGSTF.

The CDR3 sequence is CASSLEGWGNTEAFF. CDR3 nucleotides: TGTGCCAGCAGCTTAGAAGGGTGGGGGAACACTGAAGCTTTCTTT. V gene TRBV7-6 combines with J gene TRBJ1-1, with unresolved D. The CDR3 is 15 residues long. From germline, CDR1 is SGHVS and CDR2 FNYEAQ. V was trimmed by 1 base and J by 1 base, leaving 10 bases between them.

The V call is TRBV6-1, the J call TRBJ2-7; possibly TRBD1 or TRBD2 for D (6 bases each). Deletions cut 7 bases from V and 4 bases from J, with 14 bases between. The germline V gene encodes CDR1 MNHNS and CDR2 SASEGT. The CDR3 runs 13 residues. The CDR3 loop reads CASTHSGAYEQYF. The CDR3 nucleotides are TGTGCCAGCACCCATTCGGGGGCTTACGAGCAGTACTTC.

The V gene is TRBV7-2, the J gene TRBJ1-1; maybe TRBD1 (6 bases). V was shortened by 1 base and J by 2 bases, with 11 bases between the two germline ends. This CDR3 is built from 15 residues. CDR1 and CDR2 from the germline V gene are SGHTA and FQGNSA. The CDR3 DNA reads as TGTGCCAGCAGCTTAGGGGGCAGGGGAAACACTGAAGCTTTCTTT. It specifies CASSLGGRGNTEAFF.

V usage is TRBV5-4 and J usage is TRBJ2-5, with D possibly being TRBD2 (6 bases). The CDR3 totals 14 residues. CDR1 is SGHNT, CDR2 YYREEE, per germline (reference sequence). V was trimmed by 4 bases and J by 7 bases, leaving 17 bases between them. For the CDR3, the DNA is TGTGCCAGCAGCAGGAGGACCGACGGGGGGACCCAGTACTTC. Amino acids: CASSRRTDGGTQYF.

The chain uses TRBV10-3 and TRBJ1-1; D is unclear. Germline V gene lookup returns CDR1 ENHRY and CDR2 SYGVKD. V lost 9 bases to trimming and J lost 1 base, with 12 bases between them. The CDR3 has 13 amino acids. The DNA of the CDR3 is TGTGCCATTTCGGGCGAGGGGAACACTGAAGCTTTCTTT. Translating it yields CAISGEGNTEAFF.

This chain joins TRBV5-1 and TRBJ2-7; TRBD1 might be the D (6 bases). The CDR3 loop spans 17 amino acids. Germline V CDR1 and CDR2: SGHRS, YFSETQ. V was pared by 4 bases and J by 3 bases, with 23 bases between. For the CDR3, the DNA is TGCGCCAGCAGCCCTTTGGGGCAAGACAGGTTTCGCTACGAGCAGTACTTC. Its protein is CASSPLGQDRFRYEQYF.

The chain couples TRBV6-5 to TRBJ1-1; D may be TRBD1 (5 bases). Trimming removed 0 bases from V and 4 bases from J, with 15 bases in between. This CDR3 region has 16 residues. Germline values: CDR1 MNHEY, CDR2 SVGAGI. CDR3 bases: TGTGCCAGCAGTTACTCCCCGCCGGGGCAGGGCACTGAAGCTTTCTTT. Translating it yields CASSYSPPGQGTEAFF.

CDR3 sequence reads: CASSSQGDTQYF. The CDR3 DNA reads as TGCGCCAGCAGCTCCCAGGGAGATACGCAGTATTTT. The chain links TRBV5-1 to TRBJ2-3; tentative D call: TRBD1 (5 bases). Germline CDR1 reads SGHRS; CDR2 reads YFSETQ. This CDR3 comprises 12 residues. V lost 3 bases to trimming and J lost 5 bases, with 7 bases between them. The full variable domain, in which reference TRBV5-1 and TRBJ2-3 provide the parts outside the CDR3, is KAGVTQTPRYLIKTRGQQVTLSCSPISGHRSVSWYQQTPGQGLQFLFEYFSETQRNKGNFPGRFSGRQFSNSRSEMNVSTLELGDSALYLCASSSQGDTQYFGPGTRLTVL.

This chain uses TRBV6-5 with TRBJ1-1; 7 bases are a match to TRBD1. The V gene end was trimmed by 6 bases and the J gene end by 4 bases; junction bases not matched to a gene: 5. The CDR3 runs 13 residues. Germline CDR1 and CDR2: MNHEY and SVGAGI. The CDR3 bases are TGTGCCAGCAGGCAGGGGGAGGGCACTGAAGCTTTCTTT. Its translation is CASRQGEGTEAFF.

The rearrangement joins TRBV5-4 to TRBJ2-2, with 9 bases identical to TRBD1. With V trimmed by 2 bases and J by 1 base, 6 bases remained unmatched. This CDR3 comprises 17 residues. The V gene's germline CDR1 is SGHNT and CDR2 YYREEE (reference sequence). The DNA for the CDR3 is TGTGCCAGCAGCTTCGATCCGGGACAGGGGAACACCGGGGAGCTGTTTTTT. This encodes CASSFDPGQGNTGELFF.

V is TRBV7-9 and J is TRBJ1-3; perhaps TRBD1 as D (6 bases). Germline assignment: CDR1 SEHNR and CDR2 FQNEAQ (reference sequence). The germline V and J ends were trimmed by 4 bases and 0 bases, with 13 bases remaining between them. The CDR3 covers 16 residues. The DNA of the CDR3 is TGTGCCAGCAGCTCGAGTGGACAGTCCTCTGGAAACACCATATATTTT. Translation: CASSSSGQSSGNTIYF.

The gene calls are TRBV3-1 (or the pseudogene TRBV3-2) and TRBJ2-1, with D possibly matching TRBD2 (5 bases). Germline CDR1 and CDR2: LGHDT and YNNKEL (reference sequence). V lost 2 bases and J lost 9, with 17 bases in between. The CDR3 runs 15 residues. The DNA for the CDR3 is TGTGCCAGCAGCCAATTTCGTATGGGAGTTGGTGAGCAGTTCTTC. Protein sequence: CASSQFRMGVGEQFF.

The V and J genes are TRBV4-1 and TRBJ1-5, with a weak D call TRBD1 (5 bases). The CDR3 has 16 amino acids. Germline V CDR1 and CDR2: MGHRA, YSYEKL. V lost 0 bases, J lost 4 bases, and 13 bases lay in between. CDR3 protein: CASSQESVPGNQPQHF. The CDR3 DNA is TGCGCCAGCAGCCAAGAGTCCGTCCCAGGGAATCAGCCCCAGCATTTT.

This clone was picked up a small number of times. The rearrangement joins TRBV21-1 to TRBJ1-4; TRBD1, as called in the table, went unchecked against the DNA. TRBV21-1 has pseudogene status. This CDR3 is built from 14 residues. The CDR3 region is CASSKAGRTGELFF. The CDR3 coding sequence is TGTGCCAGCAGCAAAGCGGGTCGGACAGGGGAACTGTTTTTT.

CDR3 protein: CASSRDRASDEQFF. The DNA of the CDR3 is TGTGCCAGCAGCCGGGACAGGGCTTCCGATGAGCAGTTCTTC. The V gene is TRBV19, the J gene TRBJ2-1, with 9 bases matching TRBD1. CDR1 LNHDA and CDR2 SQIVND come from the germline V gene (reference sequence). V lost 9 bases and J lost 8; bases outside the gene matches: 11. This CDR3 has 14 amino acids.

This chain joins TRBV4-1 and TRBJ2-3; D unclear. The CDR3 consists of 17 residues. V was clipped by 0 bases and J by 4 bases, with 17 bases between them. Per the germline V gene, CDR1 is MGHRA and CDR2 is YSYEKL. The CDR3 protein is CASSQEEQALVSDTQYF. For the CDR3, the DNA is TGCGCCAGCAGCCAAGAGGAGCAGGCCTTAGTCTCAGATACGCAGTATTTT.

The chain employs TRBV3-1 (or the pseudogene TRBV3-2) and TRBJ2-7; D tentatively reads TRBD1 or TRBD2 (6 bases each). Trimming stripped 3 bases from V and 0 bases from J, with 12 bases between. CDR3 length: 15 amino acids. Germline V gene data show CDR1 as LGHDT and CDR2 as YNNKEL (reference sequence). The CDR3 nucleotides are TGTGCCAGCAGCCACGGACAGACTAGCTCCTACGAGCAGTACTTC. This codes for CASSHGQTSSYEQYF.

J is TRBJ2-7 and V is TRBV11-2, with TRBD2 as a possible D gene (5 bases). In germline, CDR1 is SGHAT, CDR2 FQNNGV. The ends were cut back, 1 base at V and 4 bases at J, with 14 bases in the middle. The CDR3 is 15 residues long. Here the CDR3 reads CASSLGASSIYEQYF. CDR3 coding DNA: TGTGCCAGCAGCTTAGGGGCTAGCTCAATTTACGAGCAGTACTTC.